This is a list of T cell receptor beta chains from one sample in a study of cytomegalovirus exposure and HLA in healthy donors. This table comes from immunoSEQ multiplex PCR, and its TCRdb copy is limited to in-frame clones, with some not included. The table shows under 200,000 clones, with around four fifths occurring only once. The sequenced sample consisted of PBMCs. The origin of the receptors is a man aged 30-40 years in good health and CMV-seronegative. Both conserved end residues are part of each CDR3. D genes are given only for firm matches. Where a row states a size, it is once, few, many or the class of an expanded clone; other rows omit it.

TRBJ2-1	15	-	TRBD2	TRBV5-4	TGTGCCAGCAGGGTGGCGGGAGGTTTCTACAATGAGCAGTTCTTC	CASRVAGGFYNEQFF
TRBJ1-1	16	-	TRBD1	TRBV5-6	TGTGCCAGCGGTCCGGGACAGGGGATTATGAACACTGAAGCTTTCTTT	CASGPGQGIMNTEAFF
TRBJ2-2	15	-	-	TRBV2	TGTGCCAGCAGGCCTAACAGGGATCCCACCGGGGAGCTGTTTTTT	CASRPNRDPTGELFF
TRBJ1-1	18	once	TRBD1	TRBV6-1	TGTGCCAGCAGTGACCTCGGGACAGCAAGCTTCAGAAACACTGAAGCTTTCTTT	CASSDLGTASFRNTEAFF
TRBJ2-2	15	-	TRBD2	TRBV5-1	TGCGCCAGCAGCCGACCGGGACTAGCTGCCGGGGAGCTGTTTTTT	CASSRPGLAAGELFF
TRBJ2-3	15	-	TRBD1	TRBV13	TGTGCCAGCAGCTTAGAGGGACAGGCTCAAGATACGCAGTATTTT	CASSLEGQAQDTQYF
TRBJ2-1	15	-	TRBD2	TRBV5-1	TGCGCCAGCAACCAGCGGGAGGGCCTTTACAATGAGCAGTTCTTC	CASNQREGLYNEQFF
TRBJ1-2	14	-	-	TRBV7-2	TGTGCCAGCAGCTTAAGACAGATATACTATGGCTACACCTTC	CASSLRQIYYGYTF
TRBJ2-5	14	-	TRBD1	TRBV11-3	TGTGCCAGCAGCTTAGGGACAGGGGTGGAGACCCAGTACTTC	CASSLGTGVETQYF
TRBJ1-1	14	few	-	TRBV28	TGTGCCAGCAGTTTCGAGGAACCGAACACTGAAGCTTTCTTT	CASSFEEPNTEAFF
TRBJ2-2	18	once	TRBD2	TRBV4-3	TGCGCCAGCAGCCAAGATTTCGTGACTAGCGGGGCCACCGGGGAGCTGTTTTTT	CASSQDFVTSGATGELFF
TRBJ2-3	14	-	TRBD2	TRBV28	TGTGCCAGCAGTGGAGCGGGAGGCCCAGATACGCAGTATTTT	CASSGAGGPDTQYF
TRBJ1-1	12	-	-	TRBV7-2	TGTGCCAGCAGCTCCAGGGCCACTGAAGCTTTCTTT	CASSSRATEAFF
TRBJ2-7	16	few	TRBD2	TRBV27	TGTGCCAGCACCCTAACTTTCGGGAGGCCTCCCTACGAGCAGTACTTC	CASTLTFGRPPYEQYF
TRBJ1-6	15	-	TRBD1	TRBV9	TGTGCCAGCAGCGTCGACAGGGACTATAATTCACCCCTCCACTTT	CASSVDRDYNSPLHF
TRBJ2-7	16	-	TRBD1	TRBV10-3	TGTGCCATCACCCCCGAGTTAGGACAGGGGAGACACGAGCAGTACTTC	CAITPELGQGRHEQYF
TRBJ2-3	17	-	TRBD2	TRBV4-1	TGCGCCAGCAGCCGCGCGGGACTAGCGGGGGGCACAGATACGCAGTATTTT	CASSRAGLAGGTDTQYF
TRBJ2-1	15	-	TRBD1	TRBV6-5	TGTGCCAGCAGTCGTCGACAGGGTGGGTATGCTGAGCAGTTCTTC	CASSRRQGGYAEQFF
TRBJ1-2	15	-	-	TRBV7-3	TGTGCCAGCAGCTTAAGGGAAGGACAAATCTATGGCTACACCTTC	CASSLREGQIYGYTF
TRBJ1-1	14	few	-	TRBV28	TGTGCCAGCAGTTTACGAGGTTCGAACACTGAAGCTTTCTTT	CASSLRGSNTEAFF
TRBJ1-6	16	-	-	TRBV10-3	TGTGCCATCAGTGAGTCACGGGGGGATGGCAATTCACCCCTCCACTTT	CAISESRGDGNSPLHF
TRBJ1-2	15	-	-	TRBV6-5	TGTGCCAGCAGTTACTCGAAGGGAGGTTTGAACGGCTACACCTTC	CASSYSKGGLNGYTF
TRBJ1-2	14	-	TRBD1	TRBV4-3	TGCGCCAGCAGCCCCGGACAGGGCCCCTATGGCTACACCTTC	CASSPGQGPYGYTF
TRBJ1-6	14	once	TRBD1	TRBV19	TGTGCCAGTAGTCCCCGGGACAGGGTTTCACCCCTCCACTTT	CASSPRDRVSPLHF
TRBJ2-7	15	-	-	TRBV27	TGTGCCAGCAGTTTCTCGGGGGGCAGCTCCTACGAGCAGTACTTC	CASSFSGGSSYEQYF
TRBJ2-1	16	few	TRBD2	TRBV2	TGTGCCAGCAGGCGGGCTAGCGGGGGGGCCGTGGATGAGCAGTTCTTC	CASRRASGGAVDEQFF
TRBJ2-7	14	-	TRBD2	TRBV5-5	TGTGCCAGCAGCTTGGTCGGGGGGGCCTACGAGCAGTACTTC	CASSLVGGAYEQYF
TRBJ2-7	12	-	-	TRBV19	TGTGCCACCTCGGACAGTGCCTACGAGCAGTACTTC	CATSDSAYEQYF
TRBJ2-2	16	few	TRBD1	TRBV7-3	TGTGCCAGCAGCTCCCCCGAACAGGGGGCCACCGGGGAGCTGTTTTTT	CASSSPEQGATGELFF
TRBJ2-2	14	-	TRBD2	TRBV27	TGTGCCAGCACGCTGACTAGCGGGTACAGGGAGCTGTTTTTT	CASTLTSGYRELFF
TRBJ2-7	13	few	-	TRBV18	TGTGCCAGCTCAACAGGGGGGGCCGTCGAGCAGTACTTC	CASSTGGAVEQYF
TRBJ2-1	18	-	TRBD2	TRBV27	TGTGCCAGCAGTTCGCAGGAACTCCTCCGCGGGAGTCTAAATGAGCAGTTCTTC	CASSSQELLRGSLNEQFF
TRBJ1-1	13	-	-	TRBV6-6	TGTGCCAGCAGTCGAATGACGGGGACTGAAGCTTTCTTT	CASSRMTGTEAFF
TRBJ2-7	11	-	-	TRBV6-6	TGTGCCAGCAGGGCCGAGAGGAGCGAGTACTTC	CASRAERSEYF
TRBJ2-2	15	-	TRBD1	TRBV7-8	TGTGCCAGCAGCCGAGGACAGGGAAACACCGGGGAGCTGTTTTTT	CASSRGQGNTGELFF
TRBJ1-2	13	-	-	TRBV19	TGTGCCAGTACAGGACAGAACTTCTATGGCTACACCTTC	CASTGQNFYGYTF
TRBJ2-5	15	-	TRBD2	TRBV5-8	TGTGCCAGCCTGAACCCGGGACTAGCGGGAGAGACCCAGTACTTC	CASLNPGLAGETQYF
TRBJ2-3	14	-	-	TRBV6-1	TGTGCCAGCAGTGAACGGGGGAGCACAGATACGCAGTATTTT	CASSERGSTDTQYF
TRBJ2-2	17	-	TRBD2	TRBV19	TGTGCCAGTAGTATCGGGTTAGAAGCGGGAGGTACCGGGGAGCTGTTTTTT	CASSIGLEAGGTGELFF
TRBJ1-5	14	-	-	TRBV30	TGTGCCTGGAGTGACGGCAGGGTAAATCAGCCCCAGCATTTT	CAWSDGRVNQPQHF
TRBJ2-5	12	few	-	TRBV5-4	TGTGCCAGCAGCCGAGCCCAAGAGACCCAGTACTTC	CASSRAQETQYF
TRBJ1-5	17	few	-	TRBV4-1	TGCGCCAGCAGCCAAGAGGGTGTGGGCCTAACCGATCAGCCCCAGCATTTT	CASSQEGVGLTDQPQHF
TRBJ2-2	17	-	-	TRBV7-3	TGTGCCAGCAGCATGACCCCGGGTAGCGCCAACACCGGGGAGCTGTTTTTT	CASSMTPGSANTGELFF
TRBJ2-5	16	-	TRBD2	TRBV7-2	TGTGCCAGCAGCTCCGCTAGCGGGAGGGCCGGGGAGACCCAGTACTTC	CASSSASGRAGETQYF